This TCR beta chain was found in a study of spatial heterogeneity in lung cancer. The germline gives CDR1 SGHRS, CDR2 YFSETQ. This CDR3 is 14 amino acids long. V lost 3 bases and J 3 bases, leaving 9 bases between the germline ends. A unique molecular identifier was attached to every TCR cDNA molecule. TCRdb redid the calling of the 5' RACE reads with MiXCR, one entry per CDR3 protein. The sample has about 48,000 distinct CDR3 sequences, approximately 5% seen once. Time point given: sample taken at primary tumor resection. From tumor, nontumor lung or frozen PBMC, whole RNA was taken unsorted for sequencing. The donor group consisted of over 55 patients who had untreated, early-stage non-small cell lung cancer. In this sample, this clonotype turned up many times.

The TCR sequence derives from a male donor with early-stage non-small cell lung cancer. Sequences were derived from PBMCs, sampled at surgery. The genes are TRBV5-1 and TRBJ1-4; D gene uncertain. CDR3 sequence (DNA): TGCGCCAGCAGCTCTGAGGGATCTAATGAAAAACTGTTTTTT. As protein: CASSSEGSNEKLFF.